Here is one T cell receptor (beta chain) with its context. Its specificity is unknown. This sample is drawn from a study of cytomegalovirus exposure and HLA in healthy donors. The V and J ends lost 2 bases and 0 bases respectively, with 17 bases between them. Per germline, CDR1 SEHNR and CDR2 FQNEAQ (reference sequence). The CDR3 runs to 18 residues. Broader study findings: Researchers reported that a few CMV-associated chains were confirmed in vitro as CMV antigen-specific.

Profiling relied on immunoSEQ multiplex PCR, and the TCRdb table lists in-frame clones only, not all of them. This sample carries more than 55,000 clones, about nine tenths of them seen once, and the ten largest clones take about 2.9%. Source material: PBMCs. The rearrangement joins TRBV7-9 to TRBJ2-1; D is unresolved. The receptor comes from a man aged 18-30 years in good health and CMV-seronegative. CDR3 sequence reads: CASSLHLTATSSYNEQFF. The CDR3 DNA is TGTGCCAGCAGCTTACATCTAACGGCGACAAGCTCCTACAATGAGCAGTTCTTC.